This TCR beta chain was found in a study of radiotherapy plus CTLA-4 blockade in lung cancer. This table comes from immunoSEQ multiplex PCR, and its TCRdb copy is limited to in-frame clones, with some not included. Among roughly 62,000 clones listed, approximately 79% were seen once. CDR1 LNHDA and CDR2 SQIVND come from the germline V gene (reference sequence). CDR3 length: 15 amino acids. The chain joins TRBV19 to TRBJ2-5, with TRBD2 matching over 7 bases. The end of the DNA is better explained by TRBJ2-7, so the J call may be wrong. Sequencing used peripheral blood, obtained from a patient treated with radiotherapy plus ipilimumab. This clonotype was obtained from a human donor with non-small cell lung cancer who had a complete response to radiotherapy plus ipilimumab. Here the CDR3 reads CASSPRAGISYEQYF. DNA for the CDR3: TGTGCCAGTAGTCCTAGAGCGGGAATTTCCTACGAGCAGTACTTC.